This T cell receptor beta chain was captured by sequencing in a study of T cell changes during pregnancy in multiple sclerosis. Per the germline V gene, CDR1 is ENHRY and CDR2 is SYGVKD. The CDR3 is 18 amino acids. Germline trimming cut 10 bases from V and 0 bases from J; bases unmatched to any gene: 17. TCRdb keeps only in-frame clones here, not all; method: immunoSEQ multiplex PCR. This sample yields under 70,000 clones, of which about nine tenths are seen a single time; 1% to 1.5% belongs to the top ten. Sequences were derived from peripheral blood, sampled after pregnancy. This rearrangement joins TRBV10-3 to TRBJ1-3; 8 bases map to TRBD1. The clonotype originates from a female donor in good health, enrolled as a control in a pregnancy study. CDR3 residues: CATKSGTGAFDSGNTIYF. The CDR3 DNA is TGTGCCACCAAGTCCGGGACAGGCGCTTTCGACTCTGGAAACACCATATATTTT.